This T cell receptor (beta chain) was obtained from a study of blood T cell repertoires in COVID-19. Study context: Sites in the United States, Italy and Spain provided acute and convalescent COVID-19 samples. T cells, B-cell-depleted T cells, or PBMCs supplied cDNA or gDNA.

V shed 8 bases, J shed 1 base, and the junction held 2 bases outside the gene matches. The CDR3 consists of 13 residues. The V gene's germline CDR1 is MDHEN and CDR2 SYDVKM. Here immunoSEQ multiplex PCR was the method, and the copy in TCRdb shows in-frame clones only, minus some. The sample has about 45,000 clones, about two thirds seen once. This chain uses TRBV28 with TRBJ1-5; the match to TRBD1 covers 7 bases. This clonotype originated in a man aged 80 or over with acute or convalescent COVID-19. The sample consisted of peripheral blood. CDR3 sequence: CASGTVSNQPQHF. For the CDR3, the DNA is TGTGCCAGCGGGACAGTAAGCAATCAGCCCCAGCATTTT.